A selection of T cell receptor beta chains follows, all from one sample in a study of T cells in Graves' hyperthyroidism and ophthalmopathy. TCRdb passed the multiplex PCR reads through MiXCR, listing each CDR3 protein once. The profile shows approximately 590,000 distinct CDR3 sequences, more than 45% of them singletons. The sequencing sample was made of peripheral blood or thyroid tissue (not recorded which). The receptor set was obtained from a woman younger than 35 with Graves' hyperthyroidism. Each CDR3 is given with its conserved first and last residue. D genes are given only for firm matches. Rows give clone size only sometimes, using once, few, many, or a class for an expanded clone.

J	D	V	size	CDR3	DNA
TRBJ1-6	TRBD1	TRBV2	.	CASRDLTGTNSPLHF	TGTGCCAGCAGAGATCTGACAGGGACCAATTCACCCCTCCACTTT
TRBJ1-2	TRBD1	TRBV7-8	many	CASSTRQGNYGYTF	TGTGCCAGCAGCACAAGACAGGGGAACTATGGCTACACCTTC
TRBJ2-7	.	TRBV10-3	many	CASIAATALYEQYF	TGTGCCAGCATTGCCGCCACGGCGCTTTACGAGCAGTACTTC
TRBJ2-7	TRBD1	TRBV10-3	.	CAMGTGVYEQYF	TGTGCCATGGGGACAGGGGTCTACGAGCAGTACTTC
TRBJ2-7	TRBD1	TRBV10-3	many	CAISGQGAREQYF	TGTGCCATCAGCGGACAGGGGGCGAGGGAGCAGTACTTC
TRBJ1-1	.	TRBV14	.	CASSTLAAVNTEAFF	TGTGCCAGCAGCACCCTCGCGGCGGTGAACACTGAAGCTTTCTTT
TRBJ2-7	TRBD1	TRBV7-9	.	CASSHPNDRDEQYF	TGTGCCAGCAGCCATCCCAACGACAGGGACGAGCAGTACTTC
TRBJ1-4	.	TRBV27	.	CASSLSPNEKLFF	TGTGCCAGCAGTTTATCGCCTAATGAAAAACTGTTTTTT
TRBJ1-1	TRBD1	TRBV6-2/TRBV6-3	.	CASSSGTVSAFF	TGTGCCAGCAGTTCCGGGACAGTCTCAGCTTTCTTT
TRBJ1-6	.	TRBV15	few	CATRVGSPLHF	TGTGCCACCAGGGTAGGGTCACCCCTCCACTTT
TRBJ1-1	TRBD1	TRBV29-1	.	CSARTGMVDTEAFF	TGCAGCGCCCGGACAGGGATGGTAGACACTGAAGCTTTCTTT
TRBJ1-1	.	TRBV12-3/TRBV12-4	.	CATTIGVGEAFF	TGTGCCACCACGATTGGGGTTGGGGAAGCTTTCTTT
TRBJ2-7	.	TRBV11-2	few	CASSLGQRAAWGEQYF	TGTGCCAGCAGCTTAGGTCAGCGGGCGGCGTGGGGCGAGCAGTACTTC
TRBJ2-7	.	TRBV12-3/TRBV12-4	.	CASRSKYEQYF	TGTGCCAGCAGATCCAAGTACGAGCAGTACTTC
TRBJ2-3	.	TRBV24-1	few	CATSEAVSQDTQYF	TGTGCCACCAGTGAGGCGGTATCTCAAGATACGCAGTATTTT
TRBJ1-2	TRBD1	TRBV7-9	.	CASSYTTGQGSEADGYTF	TGTGCCAGCAGCTACACGACGGGACAGGGCTCTGAGGCTGATGGCTACACCTTC